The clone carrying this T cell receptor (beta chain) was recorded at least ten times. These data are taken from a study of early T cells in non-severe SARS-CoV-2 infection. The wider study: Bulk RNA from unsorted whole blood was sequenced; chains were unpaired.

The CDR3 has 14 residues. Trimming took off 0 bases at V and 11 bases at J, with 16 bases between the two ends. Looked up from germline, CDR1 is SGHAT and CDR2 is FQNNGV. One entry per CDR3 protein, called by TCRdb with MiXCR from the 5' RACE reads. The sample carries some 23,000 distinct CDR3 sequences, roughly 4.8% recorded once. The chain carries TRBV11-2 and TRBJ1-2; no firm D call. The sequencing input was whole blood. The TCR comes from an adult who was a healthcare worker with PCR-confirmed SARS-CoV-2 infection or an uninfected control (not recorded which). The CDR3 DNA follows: TGTGCCAGCAGCTTAGATCGGTGGCAGGTCGATTACACCTTC. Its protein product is CASSLDRWQVDYTF. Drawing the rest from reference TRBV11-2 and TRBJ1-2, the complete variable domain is EAGVAQSPRYKIIEKRQSVAFWCNPISGHATLYWYQQILGQGPKLLIQFQNNGVVDDSQLPKDRFSAERLKGVDSTLKIQPAKLEDSAVYLCASSLDRWQVDYTFGSGTRLTVV.